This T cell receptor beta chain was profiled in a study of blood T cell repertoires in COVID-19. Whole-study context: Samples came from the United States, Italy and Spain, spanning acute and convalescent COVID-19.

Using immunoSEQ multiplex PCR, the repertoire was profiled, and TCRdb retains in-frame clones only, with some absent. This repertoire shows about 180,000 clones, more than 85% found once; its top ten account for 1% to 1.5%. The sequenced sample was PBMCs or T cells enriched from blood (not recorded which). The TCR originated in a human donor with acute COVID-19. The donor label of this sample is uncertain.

The CDR3 bases are TGTGCCAGCAGCTTGGATACAATCCCTTACCAGCAGTACTTC. Translated: CASSLDTIPYQQYF. The gene calls are TRBV5-8 and TRBJ2-7; D not certain. Germline loops: CDR1 SGHTS, CDR2 YDEGEE. The CDR3 contains 14 residues. The V end lost 0 bases, the J end lost 8 bases, and 15 bases lay between the germline ends.